This T cell receptor (beta chain) comes out of a study of blood T cell dynamics during melanoma immunotherapy. Overall study context: First-line therapy was either pembrolizumab or nivolumab with ipilimumab for metastatic melanoma.

Every bulk PBMC sample received the same 350 ng of DNA. Clones were read by immunoSEQ multiplex PCR, and TCRdb kept only the in-frame ones, dropping some. The table lists several thousand clones, around 84% of them singletons. Turning to this clone: The antigen is not known.

Time point specified: pre-treatment baseline. One draw preceded checkpoint blockade; another followed its first cycle at week 3. Points from the study as a whole: Unlike progressors, later disease-control patients had W3 repertoires gaining clonality or diversity.

This CDR3 has 13 residues. With 3 bases clipped from V and 4 bases from J, the junction kept 2 bases outside the gene matches. Germline V gene data show CDR1 as GTSNPN and CDR2 as SVGIG (reference sequence). The chain carries TRBV30 and TRBJ1-1; TRBD1 matches 10 bases. Sequenced here: blood, sampled from a patient treated with checkpoint blockade. The sequence was collected from a human donor with melanoma. The CDR3 reads CAWRGQGPTEAFF. The DNA for the CDR3 is TGTGCCTGGAGGGGACAGGGGCCCACTGAAGCTTTCTTT.